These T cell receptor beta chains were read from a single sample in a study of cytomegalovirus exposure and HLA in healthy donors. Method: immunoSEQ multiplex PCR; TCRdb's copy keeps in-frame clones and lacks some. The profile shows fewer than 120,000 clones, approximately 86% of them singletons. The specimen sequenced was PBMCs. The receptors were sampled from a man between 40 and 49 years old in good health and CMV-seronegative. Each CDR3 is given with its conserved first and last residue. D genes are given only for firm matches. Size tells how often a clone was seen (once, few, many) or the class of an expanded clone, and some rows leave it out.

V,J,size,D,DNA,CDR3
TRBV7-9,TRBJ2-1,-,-,TGTGCCAGCAGCTTTCCTGGGAGCTCCTACAATGAGCAGTTCTTC,CASSFPGSSYNEQFF
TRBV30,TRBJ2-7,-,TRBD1,TGTGCCTGGGGTCCGGGACAGGGGACCTACGAGCAGTACTTC,CAWGPGQGTYEQYF
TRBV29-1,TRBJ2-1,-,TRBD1,TGCAGCGTTGAAGAAGACAGGGCTAATGAGCAGTTCTTC,CSVEEDRANEQFF
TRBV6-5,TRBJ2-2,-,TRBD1,TGTGCCAGCAGCCCGGACAGGGCAAGTCCGGGGGAGCTGTTTTTT,CASSPDRASPGELFF
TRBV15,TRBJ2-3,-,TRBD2,TGTGCCACCAGCAGAGAACTAGCGGGGGGTCAAGGCACAGATACGCAGTATTTT,CATSRELAGGQGTDTQYF
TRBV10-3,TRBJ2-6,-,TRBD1,TGTGCCATCAGTGACACAGGGGGCGCTACGGGGGCCAACGTCCTGACTTTC,CAISDTGGATGANVLTF
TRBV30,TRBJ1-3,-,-,TGTGCCTGGAAGACAGGCAGGCCCAACACCATATATTTT,CAWKTGRPNTIYF
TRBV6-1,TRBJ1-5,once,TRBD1,TGTGCCAGCAGTGAAGCGCGGGGACAGGGTCTTCAGCCCCAGCATTTT,CASSEARGQGLQPQHF
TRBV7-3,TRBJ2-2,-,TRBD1,TGTGCCAGCAGCCCAGGGGGCAGGGCGAGCGGGGAGCTGTTTTTT,CASSPGGRASGELFF
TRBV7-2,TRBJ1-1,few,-,TGTGCCAGCAGCTTGTCACCGAGCACTGAAGCTTTCTTT,CASSLSPSTEAFF
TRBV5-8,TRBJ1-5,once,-,TGTGCCAGCAGCAGAGGGAGAGCGGGCAATCAGCCCCAGCATTTT,CASSRGRAGNQPQHF
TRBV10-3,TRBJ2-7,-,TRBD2,TGTGCCATCAGGGGAGGGACTTACGACGTAGACGAGCAGTACTTC,CAIRGGTYDVDEQYF
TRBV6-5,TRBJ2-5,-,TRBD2,TGTGCCCCCCCTGACGTGGTAGCGGGCCCCCAGTACTTC,CAPPDVVAGPQYF
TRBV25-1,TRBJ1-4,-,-,TGTGCCAGCAGGGGCCCTCACGGAAAACTGTTTTTT,CASRGPHGKLFF
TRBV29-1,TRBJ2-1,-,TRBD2,TGCAGCGTTGCAGGGAGGGATGAGCAGTTCTTC,CSVAGRDEQFF
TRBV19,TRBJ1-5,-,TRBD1,TGTGCCAGTTGGGACAGGGGGTCTGAGAGCAATCAGCCCCAGCATTTT,CASWDRGSESNQPQHF
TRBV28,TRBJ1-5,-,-,TGTGCCAGCAGTGTTGCGGCTGTAAATCAGCCCCAGCATTTT,CASSVAAVNQPQHF
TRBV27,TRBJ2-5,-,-,TGTGCCAGCAGTTTAGTTAAGTCAGACAGGACCATTCAAGAGACCCAGTACTTC,CASSLVKSDRTIQETQYF
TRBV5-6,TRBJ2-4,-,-,TGTGCCAGCAGCGAAGGAGGGGCCAAAAACATTCAGTACTTC,CASSEGGAKNIQYF
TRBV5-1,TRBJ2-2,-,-,TGCGCCAGCAGCCAGATGGCAGATCCAAACACCGGGGAGCTGTTTTTT,CASSQMADPNTGELFF
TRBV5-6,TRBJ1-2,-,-,TGTGCCAGCAGCTTGGGGCCGCTGAACTATGGCTACACCTTC,CASSLGPLNYGYTF
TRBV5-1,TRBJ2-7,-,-,TGCGCCAGCAGCTTGGATTTAGTAAACTACGAGCAGTACTTC,CASSLDLVNYEQYF
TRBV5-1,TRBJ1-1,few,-,TGCGCCAGCAGCTTGGGGTGGGCAGCTGAAGCTTTCTTT,CASSLGWAAEAFF
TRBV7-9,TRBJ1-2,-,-,TGTGCCAGCAGCTTAGCGGAGAATGGCTACACCTTC,CASSLAENGYTF
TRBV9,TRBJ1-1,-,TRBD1,TGTGCCAGCAGCGTACAGACAGGGATGAACACTGAAGCTTTCTTT,CASSVQTGMNTEAFF
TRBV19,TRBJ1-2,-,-,TGTGCCAGTGGGCAGGGAGGGGTCTATGGCTACACCTTC,CASGQGGVYGYTF
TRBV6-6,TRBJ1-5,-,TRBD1,TGTGCCAGCAGTCCCCGGGACAGGGGGAATCAGCCCCAGCATTTT,CASSPRDRGNQPQHF
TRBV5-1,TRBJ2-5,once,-,TGCGCCAGCAGCTTTATGCAGGGACAAGAGACCCAGTACTTC,CASSFMQGQETQYF
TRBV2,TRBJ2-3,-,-,TGTGCCAGCAGTGAAGCTAGGAGCCTAGATACGCAGTATTTT,CASSEARSLDTQYF
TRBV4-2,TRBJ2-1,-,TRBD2,TGTGCCAGCAGCCCGGTAGCGGGGACGAACAATGAGCAGTTCTTC,CASSPVAGTNNEQFF
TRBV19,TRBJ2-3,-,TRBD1,TGTGCCAGTTCCCCAGGGGGAGCAGATACGCAGTATTTT,CASSPGGADTQYF
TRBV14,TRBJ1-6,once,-,TGTGCCAGCAAAGAATCGGGAGGGATACGTTCACCCCTCCACTTT,CASKESGGIRSPLHF
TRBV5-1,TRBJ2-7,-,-,TGCGCCAGCAGCCTAGACAGCGGGTACGAGCAGTACTTC,CASSLDSGYEQYF
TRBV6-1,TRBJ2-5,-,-,TGTGCCAGCAGTGAAAGGGGCGGCCAAGAGACCCAGTACTTC,CASSERGGQETQYF
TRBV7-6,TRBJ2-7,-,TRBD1,TGTGCCAGCAGCAGGGGACAGTTCTACGAGCAGTACTTC,CASSRGQFYEQYF
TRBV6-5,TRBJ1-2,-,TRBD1,TGTGCCAGCAGCTCGGGACAGGAGAGCTATGGCTACACCTTC,CASSSGQESYGYTF
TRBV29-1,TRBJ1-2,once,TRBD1,TGCAGCGTTCTAACCTGGGGCACTGACAGGGGGAATGGCTACACCTTC,CSVLTWGTDRGNGYTF
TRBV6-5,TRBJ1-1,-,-,TGTGCCAGCAGTTACGGGGGGGCGAACACTGAAGCTTTCTTT,CASSYGGANTEAFF
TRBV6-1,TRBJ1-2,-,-,TGTGCCAGCAGTGAAGCAGGCGGGACCTATGGCTACACCTTC,CASSEAGGTYGYTF
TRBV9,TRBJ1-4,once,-,TGTGCCAGCAGCCAAGGACAGCTCGGGGAAAAACTGTTTTTT,CASSQGQLGEKLFF
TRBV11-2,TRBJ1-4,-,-,TGTGCCAGCTCCGGAGGGTTCGAAAAACTGTTTTTT,CASSGGFEKLFF
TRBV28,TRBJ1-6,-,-,TGTGCCAGCTCCCTGACTAGCTCCTATAATTCACCCCTCCACTTT,CASSLTSSYNSPLHF
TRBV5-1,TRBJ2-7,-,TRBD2,TGCGCCAGCAGCCAGACTAGCGGTACCTACGAGCAGTACTTC,CASSQTSGTYEQYF
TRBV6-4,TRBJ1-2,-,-,TGTGCCAGCAATCATGACACCCCTGGCTATGGCTACACCTTC,CASNHDTPGYGYTF
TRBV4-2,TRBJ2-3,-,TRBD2,TGTGCCAGCAGCCAAGATTGGTGGGCTAGCGGGGGGGTCACAGATACGCAGTATTTT,CASSQDWWASGGVTDTQYF